The entry below gives a single T cell receptor (beta chain) sequence along with its context. The antigen is undetermined. TCRdb recomputed calls from the reads with MiXCR, one row per CDR3 protein. The sample carries more than 400,000 distinct CDR3 sequences, 26% recorded once. Trimming stripped 2 bases from V and 2 bases from J, with 22 bases between. CDR1 MNHEY and CDR2 SVGEGT come from the germline V gene. CDR3 length equals 19 residues. This entry comes from a study of T cell repertoires in cytomegalovirus infection. Study-wide results and caveats: Carriage of CMV together with the relevant HLA was identifiable through cumulative public TCR beta family frequency. It was HLA-C-restricted CMV-specific TCR beta clonotypes that dominated the response ex vivo.

The source is a human donor in good health (CMV status not recorded). Some clones in this sample may be carry-over from other donors' samples. The chain is built from TRBV6-2 or TRBV6-3 and TRBJ2-1; D is possibly TRBD1 (6 bases). Sample: PBMCs. This chain's CDR3 is CASSYHPGKRQDAYNEQFF. The CDR3 DNA sequence: TGTGCCAGCAGTTACCATCCTGGGAAACGACAGGATGCCTACAATGAGCAGTTCTTC.